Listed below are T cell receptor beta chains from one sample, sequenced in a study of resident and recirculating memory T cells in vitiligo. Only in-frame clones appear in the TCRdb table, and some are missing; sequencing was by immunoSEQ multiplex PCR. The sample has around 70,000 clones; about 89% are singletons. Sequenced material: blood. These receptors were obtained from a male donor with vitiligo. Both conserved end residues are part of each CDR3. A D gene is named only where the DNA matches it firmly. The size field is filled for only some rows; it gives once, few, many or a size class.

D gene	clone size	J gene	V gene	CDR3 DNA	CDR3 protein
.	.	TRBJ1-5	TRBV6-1	TGTGCCAGCAGTAAAGGACACCCTTATAGCAATCAGCCCCAGCATTTT	CASSKGHPYSNQPQHF
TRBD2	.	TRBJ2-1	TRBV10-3	TGTGCCACACGGAGTAGCGGGGGGGCCGACAATGAGCAGTTCTTC	CATRSSGGADNEQFF
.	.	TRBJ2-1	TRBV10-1	TGCGCCAGCATCGAACTAGACAATGAGCAGTTCTTC	CASIELDNEQFF
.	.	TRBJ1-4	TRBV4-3	TGCGCCAGCAGCGTGAGGGAGCGCGGCTATAATGAAAAACTGTTTTTT	CASSVRERGYNEKLFF
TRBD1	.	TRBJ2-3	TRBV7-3	TGTGCCAGCAGCTTATCGGGACAGCATACGCAGTATTTT	CASSLSGQHTQYF
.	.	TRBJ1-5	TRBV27	TGTGCCAGCAGTTTTCAAGGGGGTGGCAATCAGCCCCAGCATTTT	CASSFQGGGNQPQHF
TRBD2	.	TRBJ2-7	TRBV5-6	TGTGCCAGCAGCCCCGGGACTAATGACGAGCAGTACTTC	CASSPGTNDEQYF
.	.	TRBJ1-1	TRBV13	TGTGCCAGCAGCTTACGACAGGTGGAAAAAGCTTTCTTT	CASSLRQVEKAFF
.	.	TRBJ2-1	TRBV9	TGTGCCAGCGGAGCCCCGACGGTCTCCTCCTACAATGAGCAGTTCTTC	CASGAPTVSSYNEQFF
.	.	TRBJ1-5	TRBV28	TGTGCCAGCAGTTTAGGGGGGGGTGTAGTAAATCAGCCCCAGCATTTT	CASSLGGGVVNQPQHF
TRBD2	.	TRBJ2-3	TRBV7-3	TGTGCCAGCAGCTCCCCCCCGGGGGGGAGGACAGATACGCAGTATTTT	CASSSPPGGRTDTQYF
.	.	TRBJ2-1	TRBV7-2	TGTGCCAGCAGCTTAACCAGGAATGAGCAGTTCTTC	CASSLTRNEQFF
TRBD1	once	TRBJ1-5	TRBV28	TGTGCCAGCAGTCCGGAGAGTGGGACAGGGAGTAATCAGCCCCAGCATTTT	CASSPESGTGSNQPQHF
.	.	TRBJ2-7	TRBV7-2	TGTGCCAGCAGCTTCAGCAGGGGGGCCTACGAGCAGTACTTC	CASSFSRGAYEQYF
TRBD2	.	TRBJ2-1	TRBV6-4	TGTGCCAGCAGTGACTCGGTCAGCGGGGATTACAATGAGCAGTTCTTC	CASSDSVSGDYNEQFF
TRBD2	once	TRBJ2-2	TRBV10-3	TGTGCCATCAGTGGGCTAGCGGGGGGACTGAACACCGGGGAGCTGTTTTTT	CAISGLAGGLNTGELFF
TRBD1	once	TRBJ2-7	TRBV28	TGTGCCACCAACACCGACCCGACAGGGCCCTACGAGCAGTACTTC	CATNTDPTGPYEQYF
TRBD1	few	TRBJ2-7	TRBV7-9	TGTGCCAGCAGTCCCGGACAGGGGAAGACCTACGAGCAGTACTTC	CASSPGQGKTYEQYF
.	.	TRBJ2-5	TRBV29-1	TGCAGCGTTGATAGTTCGGGGGAGACCCAGTACTTC	CSVDSSGETQYF
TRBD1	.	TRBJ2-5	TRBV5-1	TGCGCCAGCAGCTTGCTGGGGACAGGGCCTCAAGAGACCCAGTACTTC	CASSLLGTGPQETQYF
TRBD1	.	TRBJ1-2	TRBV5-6	TGTGCCAGTAGCTCGGGAGGACAGGGAACTGGCTACACCTTC	CASSSGGQGTGYTF
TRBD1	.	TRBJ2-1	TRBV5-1	TGCGCCAGCAGTCCGACAGGGGGTGCCTACAATGAGCAGTTCTTC	CASSPTGGAYNEQFF
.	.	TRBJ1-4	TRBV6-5	TGTGCCAGCGGCGGGCTAAATGAAAAACTGTTTTTT	CASGGLNEKLFF
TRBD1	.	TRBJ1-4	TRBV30	TGTGCCTGGATTCAGGGGGTAGGCTGCGAAAAACTGTTTTTT	CAWIQGVGCEKLFF
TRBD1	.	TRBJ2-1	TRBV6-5	TGTGCCAGCAGTTACCGGGACAGGGGGGACAATGAGCAGTTCTTC	CASSYRDRGDNEQFF
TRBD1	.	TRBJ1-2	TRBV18	TGTGCCAGCTCACCACAGGGACAGACCTCTGTTGGCTACACCTTC	CASSPQGQTSVGYTF
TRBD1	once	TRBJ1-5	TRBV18	TGTGCCAGCTCACCCGACAGGGAGTATAAGCCCCAGCATTTT	CASSPDREYKPQHF
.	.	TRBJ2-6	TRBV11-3	TGTGCCAGCAGCAGGAGCTCTGGGGCCAACGTCCTGACTTTC	CASSRSSGANVLTF
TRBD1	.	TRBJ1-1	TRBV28	TGTGCCAGCAGTTTACCAGACAGGGCCGAAGCTTTCTTT	CASSLPDRAEAFF
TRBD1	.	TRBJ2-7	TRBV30	TGTGCCTGGAGCCCCAGGGGGCCTACCTACGAGCAGTACTTC	CAWSPRGPTYEQYF
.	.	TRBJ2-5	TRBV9	TGTGCCAGCAGCGTATCGGGCTCCCAGGGCCAAGAGACCCAGTACTTC	CASSVSGSQGQETQYF
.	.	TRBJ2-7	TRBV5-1	TGCGCCAGCAGCTTAGGACAGAGCTCCTACGAGCAGTACTTC	CASSLGQSSYEQYF
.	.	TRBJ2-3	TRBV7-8	TGTGCCAGCAGCTTAGTTGGAGACGGCCGGGCAGATACGCAGTATTTT	CASSLVGDGRADTQYF
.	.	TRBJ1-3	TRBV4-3	TGCGCCAGCAGCCAAGATATGGGCAGAGGAAACACCATATATTTT	CASSQDMGRGNTIYF
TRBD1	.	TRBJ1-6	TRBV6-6	TGTGCCAGCAGTTACCGACAGGGCAATTCACCCCTCCACTTT	CASSYRQGNSPLHF
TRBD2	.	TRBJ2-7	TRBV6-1	TGTGCCAGCAGCCCGGGGGGGCGAAGTGAGCAGTACTTC	CASSPGGRSEQYF
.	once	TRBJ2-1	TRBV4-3	TGCGCCAGCAGCCAAGATTATCCAACACGCCCGGGGGTTCGTGGGGACAATGAGCAGTTCTTC	CASSQDYPTRPGVRGDNEQFF
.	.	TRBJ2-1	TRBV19	TGTGCCAGTAGCCCCGGGTGGACAGACTCCTACAATGAGCAGTTCTTC	CASSPGWTDSYNEQFF
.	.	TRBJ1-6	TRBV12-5	TGTGCTAGTGGTTTGGTACTTTTCCGGCAGGGGAATTCACCCCTCCACTTT	CASGLVLFRQGNSPLHF
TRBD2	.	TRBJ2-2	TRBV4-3	TGCGCCAGCAGCCAACCCCAGGCGGGGGGGTCCACCGGGGAGCTGTTTTTT	CASSQPQAGGSTGELFF
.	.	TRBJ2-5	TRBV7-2	TGTGCCAGCAGCTTATTAACTGAGACCCAGTACTTC	CASSLLTETQYF
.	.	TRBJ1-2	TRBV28	TGTGCCAGCAGTGGAGGGTTTAACTATGGCTACACCTTC	CASSGGFNYGYTF
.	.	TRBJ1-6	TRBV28	TGTGCCAGCAGTTTGGGCCCACGGTTCCTATATAATTCACCCCTCCACTTT	CASSLGPRFLYNSPLHF
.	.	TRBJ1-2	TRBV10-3	TGTGCCATCAGTTCAACCCCAGGGGACACCTATGGCTACACCTTC	CAISSTPGDTYGYTF
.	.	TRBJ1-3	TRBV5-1	TGCGCCAGCAGCTTAGCAGGGTCTGGAAACACCATATATTTT	CASSLAGSGNTIYF
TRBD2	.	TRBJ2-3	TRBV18	TGTGCCAGCTCACCTCAGGGACTACTCACAGATACGCAGTATTTT	CASSPQGLLTDTQYF
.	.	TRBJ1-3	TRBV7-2	TGTGCCAGCAGCTTAGGGGGTCCGGGGTCTGGAAACACCATATATTTT	CASSLGGPGSGNTIYF